The sequence of this T cell receptor beta chain was determined in a study of blood T cell repertoires in COVID-19. On the study more broadly: Donors in the United States, Italy and Spain gave samples during acute or convalescent COVID-19. T cells, B-cell-depleted T cells, or PBMCs provided the cDNA or gDNA that served as material.

The repertoire was sequenced with immunoSEQ multiplex PCR; TCRdb's copy has only in-frame clones and lacks some. The data contain tens of thousands of clones, about 83% of them singletons. CDR3 length equals 14 residues. Germline V gives CDR1 MNHEY, CDR2 SMNVEV (reference sequence). Trimming took 1 base from V and 9 from J, leaving 12 bases between them. The material sequenced was peripheral blood. This receptor was identified in a woman in her seventies with acute or convalescent COVID-19. The chain is built from TRBV27 and TRBJ2-2, with D hard to call. CDR3 in amino acids: CASSLYTGRWELFF. The CDR3 nucleotides read TGTGCCAGCAGTTTATATACTGGTCGGTGGGAGCTGTTTTTT.